The following is a T cell receptor (beta chain) sequence with its context. The antigen remains undetermined. These data originate in a study of T cell responses to AZD1222 COVID-19 vaccine. General study results and limits: Along spike, vaccine-associated CD4 TCRs were found throughout, with dominance at 160-218 and 743-854.

Combined were second doses at about 4 or about 12 weeks. TCRdb's copy holds only in-frame clones and misses some; the assay was immunoSEQ multiplex PCR. The sample lists some 190,000 clones, 92% seen once, with 1.9% in the top ten. The starting material was peripheral blood, obtained 28 days after the second AZD1222 dose. The sequence derives from an adult who received the AZD1222 COVID-19 vaccine.

The CDR3 loop is CASETGFGETQYF. CDR3 nucleotides: TGTGCCAGCGAGACAGGGTTTGGGGAGACCCAGTACTTC. The chain links TRBV2 to TRBJ2-5, with TRBD1 matching over 7 bases. V gave up 8 bases and J gave up 5 bases; unmatched junction bases: 8. Germline V gene data show CDR1 as SNHLY and CDR2 as FYNNEI. CDR3 length: 13 residues.